This TCR beta chain was observed in a study of identical twins. The study, taken as a whole, reports: Within twin pairs, the out-of-frame alpha sequences they shared showed excess low generation probability.

This CDR3 is 14 amino acids long. Per germline, CDR1 SNHLY and CDR2 FYNNEI. The V gene end was trimmed by 2 bases and the J gene end by 8 bases; junction bases not matched to a gene: 8. This clonotype showed up many times. Antigen specificity is unknown. Template switching supplied a universal primer site; unique molecular identifiers were carried on the cDNA. One entry per CDR3 protein, called by TCRdb with MiXCR from the 5' RACE reads. The table lists nearly 900,000 distinct CDR3 sequences, roughly 12% of them singletons. This sample also appeared in a second study, on yellow fever vaccine responses in identical twins.

V and J are TRBV2 and TRBJ1-2, with TRBD1 matching 7 bases. The sequence was collected from a woman between 18 and 30 years old in good health. Material for sequencing was PBMCs. CDR3 sequence reads: CASSERQGMGGYTF. For the CDR3, the DNA is TGTGCCAGCAGTGAAAGACAGGGCATGGGCGGCTACACCTTC.